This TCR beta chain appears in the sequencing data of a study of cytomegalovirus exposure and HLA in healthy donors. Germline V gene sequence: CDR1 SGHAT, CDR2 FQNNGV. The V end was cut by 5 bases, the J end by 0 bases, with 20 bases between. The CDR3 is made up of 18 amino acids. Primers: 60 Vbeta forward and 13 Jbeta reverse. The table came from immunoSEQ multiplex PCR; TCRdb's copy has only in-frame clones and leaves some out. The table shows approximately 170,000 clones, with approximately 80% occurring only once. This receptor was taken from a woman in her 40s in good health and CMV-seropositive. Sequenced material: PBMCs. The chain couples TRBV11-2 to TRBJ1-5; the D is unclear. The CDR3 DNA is TGTGCCAGCAGCCCCCTCGGATGGCGGCCAGATAGCAATCAGCCCCAGCATTTT. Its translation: CASSPLGWRPDSNQPQHF.